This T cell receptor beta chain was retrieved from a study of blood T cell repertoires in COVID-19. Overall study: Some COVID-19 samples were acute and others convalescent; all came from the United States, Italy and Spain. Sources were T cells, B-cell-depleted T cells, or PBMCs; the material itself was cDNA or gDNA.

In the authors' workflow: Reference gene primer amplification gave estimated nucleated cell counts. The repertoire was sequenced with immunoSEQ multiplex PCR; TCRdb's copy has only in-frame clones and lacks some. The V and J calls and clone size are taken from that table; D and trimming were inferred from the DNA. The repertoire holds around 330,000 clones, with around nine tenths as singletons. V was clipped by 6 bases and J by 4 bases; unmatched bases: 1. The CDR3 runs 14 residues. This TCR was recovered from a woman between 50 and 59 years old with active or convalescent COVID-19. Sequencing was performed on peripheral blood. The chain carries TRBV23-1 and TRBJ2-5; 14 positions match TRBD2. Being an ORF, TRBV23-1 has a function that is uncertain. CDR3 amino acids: CASSGTSGRETQYF. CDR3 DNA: TGCGCCAGCAGCGGGACTAGCGGGAGAGAGACCCAGTACTTC.